Presented here are 20 T cell receptor beta chains from one specimen sequenced in a study of control samples from healthy donors and cancer patients. TCRdb's table, derived via immunoSEQ multiplex PCR, lists solely in-frame clones and lacks some. This sample has 120,000 to 150,000 clones, with 91% found just once. Sample: blood. The source of these receptors is a man in his thirties or forties in good health.

The chain uses TRBV7-9 and TRBJ2-2; no definite D call. The germline V and J ends were trimmed by 1 base and 6 bases, with 9 bases remaining between them. The CDR3 is made up of 14 amino acids. CDR1 SEHNR and CDR2 FQNEAQ come from the germline V gene (reference sequence). The CDR3 DNA reads TGTGCCAGCAGCTTAGGGGAATGGGCCGGGGAGCTGTTTTTT. Amino acid sequence: CASSLGEWAGELFF. The full variable domain, in which reference TRBV7-9 and TRBJ2-2 provide the parts outside the CDR3, is DTGVSQNPRHKITKRGQNVTFRCDPISEHNRLYWYRQTLGQGPEFLTYFQNEAQLEKSRLLSDRFSAERPKGSFSTLEIQRTEQGDSAMYLCASSLGEWAGELFFGEGSRLTVL.

This chain's CDR3 is CASSARRVGGLRGYTF. DNA of the CDR3: TGTGCCAGCAGCGCCCGACGGGTCGGTGGATTACGGGGCTACACCTTC. The chain combines TRBV5-6 with TRBJ1-2; D uncertain. The CDR3 covers 16 residues. Between the trimmed V and J ends, which lost 4 bases and 8 bases, there was a span of 24 bases. Germline CDR1 and CDR2: SGHDT and YYEEEE.

This chain joins TRBV7-9 and TRBJ1-1; 10 bases are a match to TRBD1. V trimming: 0 bases; J trimming: 8 bases; junction bases outside the gene matches: 0. This CDR3 has 13 amino acids. Germline V gene data show CDR1 as SEHNR and CDR2 as FQNEAQ (reference sequence). The CDR3, as DNA: TGTGCCAGCAGCTTAGCGACAGGGGGCGAAGCTTTCTTT. Translation: CASSLATGGEAFF.

The chain joins TRBV7-9 to TRBJ2-1, with 11 bases aligning to TRBD1. V was clipped by 5 bases and J by 6 bases; unmatched bases: 6. Germline-derived CDR1 and CDR2 are SEHNR and FQNEAQ (reference sequence). The CDR3 sequence is 15 residues long. CDR3 in DNA: TGTGCCAGCAGCCCCGGACAGGGGGCGGTCAATGAGCAGTTCTTC. Protein product: CASSPGQGAVNEQFF.

Regarding this clone: Other nucleotide sequences from this sample produce the same CDR3. V gene TRBV5-1 combines with J gene TRBJ2-7, with 8 bases lining up with TRBD1. The CDR3 has 15 amino acids. The V and J ends lost 0 bases and 3 bases, in that order; junction bases with no gene match: 5. Germline lookup yields CDR1 SGHRS and CDR2 YFSETQ. In DNA, the CDR3 is TGCGCCAGCAGCTTGGGCCGGGACAGGTTCTACGAGCAGTACTTC. This gives the protein CASSLGRDRFYEQYF.

The rearrangement joins TRBV19 to TRBJ2-7; perhaps D is TRBD1 or TRBD2 (5 bases each). The CDR3 totals 14 residues. In germline, CDR1 is LNHDA, CDR2 SQIVND (reference sequence). The V gene lost 0 bases and the J gene lost 5 bases, with 11 bases spanning the gap. The CDR3 reads CASSIDRDGNEQYF. The CDR3 DNA reads as TGTGCCAGTAGTATAGACAGGGACGGGAACGAGCAGTACTTC.

The J gene is TRBJ1-2, the V gene TRBV30, with a weak D call TRBD1 (6 bases). This CDR3 is 13 amino acids long. Trimming took off 5 bases at V and 0 bases at J, with 10 bases between the two ends. CDR1 and CDR2 from the germline V gene are GTSNPN and SVGIG (reference sequence). The CDR3 nucleotides read TGTGCCTGGGCGGCAGGGGCTAACTATGGCTACACCTTC. It specifies CAWAAGANYGYTF. The variable domain in full, completed from reference TRBV30 and TRBJ1-2, reads SQTIHQWPATLVQPVGSPLSLECTVEGTSNPNLYWYRQAAGRGLQLLFYSVGIGQISSEVPQNLSASRPQDRQFILSSKKLLLSDSGFYLCAWAAGANYGYTFGSGTRLTVV.

The genes are TRBV6-6 and TRBJ2-4; the D gene is possibly TRBD1 (6 bases). V was shortened by 6 bases and J by 3 bases, with 15 bases between the two germline ends. CDR1 MNHNY and CDR2 SVGAGI come from the germline V gene (reference sequence). CDR3 length: 15 residues. The CDR3 loop reads CASSPSTGSKNIQYF. The CDR3 DNA reads as TGTGCCAGCAGCCCCTCAACAGGGAGCAAAAACATTCAGTACTTC.

The rearrangement joins TRBV21-1 to TRBJ2-6; TRBD1 reflects the table's D call only, with no check against the DNA. TRBV21-1 has pseudogene status. The CDR3 is 20 residues long. This chain's CDR3 is CASSKEMPDRASSGANVLTF. The DNA of the CDR3 is TGTGCCAGCAGCAAAGAGATGCCGGACAGGGCCAGCTCTGGGGCCAACGTCCTGACTTTC.

A few counts support this clone. This chain links TRBV25-1 with TRBJ1-2; TRBD1 might be the D (6 bases). Germline V gene lookup returns CDR1 MGHDK and CDR2 SYGVNS. The CDR3 is made up of 18 amino acids. The V end lost 0 bases, the J end lost 3 bases, and 20 bases lay between the germline ends. This chain's CDR3 is CASSEYRSYATGHYGYTF. The CDR3 region has the DNA TGTGCCAGCAGTGAATATCGAAGCTACGCCACAGGGCACTATGGCTACACCTTC.

The V call is TRBV5-1, the J call TRBJ2-1; possible D gene TRBD2, 5 bases. From germline, CDR1 is SGHRS and CDR2 YFSETQ. The CDR3 extends over 16 amino acids. Trimming left V 0 bases short and J 7 bases short, with 17 bases between. The CDR3 protein is CASSLEGTRVINEQFF. DNA of the CDR3: TGCGCCAGCAGCTTGGAAGGTACTAGAGTGATTAATGAGCAGTTCTTC.

The chain employs TRBV19 and TRBJ2-1, with 8 nucleotides matching TRBD2. The CDR3 spans 15 residues. J was trimmed by 8 bases and V by 2 bases; bases with no gene match: 8. Germline CDR1 is LNHDA and CDR2 is SQIVND (reference sequence). CDR3 region: CASSIIAGGPDEQFF. The CDR3 coding sequence is TGTGCCAGTAGTATAATTGCGGGGGGCCCGGATGAGCAGTTCTTC.

The chain recombines TRBV7-2 with TRBJ2-7; TRBD2 aligns across 13 bases. Germline V gives CDR1 SGHTA, CDR2 FQGNSA. The CDR3 sequence is 16 residues long. V gave up 2 bases and J gave up 5 bases; unmatched junction bases: 6. This CDR3 reads CASSLWTSGGKNEQYF. The CDR3 DNA is TGTGCCAGCAGCTTATGGACTAGCGGGGGAAAGAACGAGCAGTACTTC.

V gene TRBV5-1 combines with J gene TRBJ2-3; D gene unclear. This CDR3 spans 15 amino acids. Germline V gene data show CDR1 as SGHRS and CDR2 as YFSETQ. V lost 0 bases, J lost 2 bases, and 10 bases lay in between. CDR3 sequence: CASSLGSLLTDTQYF. CDR3 DNA sequence: TGCGCCAGCAGCTTGGGTTCCTTACTCACAGATACGCAGTATTTT.

The chain carries TRBV28 and TRBJ2-4, with TRBD2 identical over 7 bases. The trim removed 6 bases at V and 0 bases at J, leaving 8 bases unmatched. The CDR3 totals 16 residues. Germline V gene data show CDR1 as MDHEN and CDR2 as SYDVKM. The CDR3 protein is CASRGRDGLAKNIQYF. CDR3 bases: TGTGCCAGCAGGGGGAGGGACGGGTTAGCCAAAAACATTCAGTACTTC.

The chain joins TRBV25-1 to TRBJ1-1; no definite D call. The CDR3 contains 12 residues. The germline V gene has CDR1 MGHDK and CDR2 SYGVNS. Trimming left V 5 bases short and J 4 bases short, with 8 bases between. CDR3 residues: CASSLGITEAFF. CDR3 sequence (DNA): TGTGCCAGCAGTCTAGGGATCACTGAAGCTTTCTTT.

The chain combines TRBV7-9 with TRBJ1-2; TRBD1 is a possible D gene (5 bases). The V end was cut by 6 bases, the J end by 4 bases, with 18 bases between. This CDR3 has 15 residues. The germline CDR1 and CDR2 sequences are SEHNR and FQNEAQ (reference sequence). The CDR3 DNA follows: TGTGCCAGCAGGCTTTCCGCAGGGTCAGGCTATGGCTACACCTTC. Residues: CASRLSAGSGYGYTF.

This rearrangement joins TRBV15 to TRBJ1-5; D possibly corresponds to TRBD1 (6 bases). The V gene's germline CDR1 is LNHNV and CDR2 YYDKDF (reference sequence). The CDR3 covers 18 residues. Between the trimmed V and J ends, which lost 3 bases and 0 bases, there was a span of 18 bases. The CDR3 sequence is CATSRPPRGTGSNQPQHF. DNA of the CDR3: TGTGCCACCAGCAGGCCCCCCAGGGGTACGGGTAGCAATCAGCCCCAGCATTTT.

The rearrangement joins TRBV12-5 to TRBJ1-4; TRBD1 matches 12 bases. Germline CDR1 reads LGHNT; CDR2 reads FRNRAP. The CDR3 is 16 amino acids. V lost 1 base to trimming and J lost 7 bases; unmatched junction nucleotides: 4. CDR3 sequence (DNA): TGTGCTAGTGGTTTGGGGGACAGGGGGCTTCGTGAAAAACTGTTTTTT. Its protein product is CASGLGDRGLREKLFF.

The CDR3 bases are TGCGCCAGCAGCACGGGTCCAGGAAGCGATGGCTACACCTTC. Its protein product is CASSTGPGSDGYTF. The chain uses TRBV5-1 and TRBJ1-2; no firm D call. Germline CDR1 is SGHRS and CDR2 is YFSETQ. Trimming pared 4 bases from V and 6 bases from J, leaving 16 bases between. The CDR3 runs 14 residues.